This section outlines one T cell receptor beta chain sequence together with its context. There is no known antigen for this receptor. Each CD8+ T cell subset was flow-sorted in triplicate, with roughly 300,000 cells per subset placed directly into RLT lysis buffer. To keep memory contaminants out, a stringent definition of naive CD8+ T cells was applied: CD45RO-CCR7+CD27+CD95-. Peripheral blood mononuclear cells were isolated from buffy coats by standard density gradient centrifugation. A FACSAria III was used to flow-sort naive CXCR3-negative and CXCR3-positive CD8+ T cells. Total RNA was extracted from sorted cells using an RNeasy Mini Kit. This entry is derived from a study of CXCR3-negative and CXCR3-positive naive CD8 T cells (dated by TCRdb to about 2019). About the study as a whole: In total, about 150 million TRB reads were obtained, or roughly 1.5 +/- 0.3 million reads per library. The TRBV-TRBJ cluster analysis covered naive subsets from 5 donors and memory cells from 3 donors. The diversity and physicochemical repertoire analyses included approximately ten donors pooled from two independent experiments.

TCRdb names NextSeq 550 as the instrument used. The Human TCR Profiling Kit (MiLaboratory) was used to prepare UMI-labeled 5' RACE TRB cDNA libraries. cDNA synthesis used the entire amount of extracted RNA, and PCR amplification then used the entire amount of cDNA produced. Libraries were prepared in parallel with an identical number of PCR cycles. From the authors' description of their analysis: With a minimum of two reads required per UMI, MIGEC and MiXCR pulled out about 49,000 +/- 11,000 unique UMI-labeled TRB cDNA molecules from each library. On average, approximately 40,000 +/- 10,000 functional in-frame TRB CDR3 nucleotide clonotypes lacking stop codons were found per library. After each sample was downsampled to 5000 UMI-labeled TRB molecules, VDJtools was used to calculate diversity metrics such as normalized Shannon-Wiener and Chao1. VDJtools computed clonotype-size-weighted physicochemical properties of the central five CDR3 residues: interaction energy, strength, volume and Kidera factor 4. Following reprocessing of the reads by TCRdb, the data hold one row per CDR3 protein sequence and no DNA is available. The V and J calls shown here were made by TCRdb, not taken from the authors' results. The record for this sample contains 120,000 or so distinct CDR3 sequences. Under 0.75% of the sample is held by the ten biggest clonotypes.

Counted from cysteine to phenylalanine, this CDR3 has 16 amino acids. DNA is not recorded here. CDR1 and CDR2, per the germline V gene, are SGHVS and FNYEAQ. Study-level results and caveats: Because CXCR3 expression was partially decreased after cryopreservation, freshly isolated PBMCs were used for most assays. Because surface CD5, which has been linked to self-reactivity in mice, was comparable between naive subsets, TCR interaction strength was also inferred from TRB CDR3 physicochemical properties. TRB CDR3s from CXCR3-positive naive cells showed higher hydrophobicity (lower Kidera factor 4), lower energy, and higher strength and volume indices than CXCR3-negative naive cells. Similar TRBV-TRBJ usage was shown by naive CXCR3-negative and CXCR3-positive cells from the same donor, whereas distinct patterns were shown by memory cells. Both naive subsets had comparably high repertoire diversity, while memory CD8+ T cells had much lower repertoire diversity.

Material: naive CXCR3+ CD8+ T cells from blood. Reading the label with the study, this specimen's cell subset or site is: CD45RO-CCR7+CD27+CD95- naive CD8+ T cells expressing CXCR3 (TNR3+). The origin of this receptor is a human donor in good health. Some clones in this sample may be carry-over from other donors' samples. Recombination linked TRBV7-6 to TRBJ2-1; TCRdb lists TRBD2, though no DNA is available to test this call. CDR3 loop: CASSFLPGTSRNEQFF.